These 16 T cell receptor beta chains were sequenced from one sample in a study of cytomegalovirus exposure and HLA in healthy donors. The PCR used 60 Vbeta and 13 Jbeta primers. The protocol was immunoSEQ multiplex PCR, while the TCRdb copy is restricted to in-frame clones and leaves out a portion. The sample holds around 120,000 clones, around 80% seen once. Material: PBMCs. The receptors originated from a woman in her thirties or forties in good health and CMV-seronegative.

V usage is TRBV6-5 and J usage is TRBJ2-7; a weak D match, TRBD1 (6 bases). From germline, CDR1 is MNHEY and CDR2 SVGAGI. The CDR3 contains 13 residues. V was shortened by 7 bases and J by 2 bases, with 12 bases between the two germline ends. CDR3 sequence (DNA): TGTGCCAGCACGGACAGAAGTCCCTACGAGCAGTACTTC. As protein: CASTDRSPYEQYF.

This sequence joins TRBV6-1 and TRBJ2-1; TRBD1 matches at 7 bases. The ends lost 9 bases at V and 9 bases at J; junction bases unmatched: 11. The CDR3 spans 13 residues. Germline assignment: CDR1 MNHNS and CDR2 SASEGT. CDR3 amino acids: CASRDRVVAEQFF. The DNA for the CDR3 is TGTGCCAGTCGAGACAGGGTGGTCGCTGAGCAGTTCTTC.

The gene calls are TRBV7-2 and TRBJ2-5; 13 nucleotides line up with TRBD2. The CDR3 runs to 17 residues. V lost 1 base and J lost 1; bases outside the gene matches: 3. Per germline, CDR1 SGHTA and CDR2 FQGNSA. CDR3 residues: CASSLGTSGGLQETQYF. The CDR3 region has the DNA TGTGCCAGCAGCTTAGGGACTAGCGGGGGCCTCCAAGAGACCCAGTACTTC.

V is TRBV6-6 and J is TRBJ2-7; 11 positions agree with TRBD1. From germline, CDR1 is MNHNY and CDR2 SVGAGI (reference sequence). The CDR3 sequence is 13 residues long. V lost 5 bases and J lost 6; bases outside the gene matches: 3. CDR3 sequence reads: CASSGDRGSEQYF. The CDR3 DNA follows: TGTGCCAGCAGTGGGGACAGGGGGTCCGAGCAGTACTTC.

This rearrangement joins TRBV27 to TRBJ2-7; 8 nucleotides align to TRBD1. After removal of 4 bases from V and 2 bases from J, the junction contained 4 bases not matched to a gene. Looked up from germline, CDR1 is MNHEY and CDR2 is SMNVEV (reference sequence). The CDR3 runs to 14 residues. The CDR3 DNA sequence: TGTGCCAGCAGTTCAGGGGGCTTACCCTACGAGCAGTACTTC. As protein: CASSSGGLPYEQYF.

The CDR3 loop is CSAHTGETQYF. The CDR3, as DNA: TGCAGTGCTCATACTGGAGAGACCCAGTACTTC. V usage is TRBV20-1 and J usage is TRBJ2-5; D not resolved. V was shortened by 5 bases and J by 4 bases, with 8 bases between the two germline ends. CDR1 is DFQATT and CDR2 is SNEGSKA in the germline V gene (reference sequence). The CDR3 length is 11 residues.

The chain is built from TRBV27 and TRBJ1-4; D possibly corresponds to TRBD1 (6 bases). The CDR3 extends over 14 amino acids. V lost 1 base and J 8 bases, leaving 11 bases between the germline ends. Germline-derived CDR1 and CDR2 are MNHEY and SMNVEV (reference sequence). In DNA form, the CDR3 reads TGTGCCAGCAGTTTATTTCCCAGGGGAGAAAAACTGTTTTTT. Amino acids: CASSLFPRGEKLFF. The whole variable domain, remainder taken from reference TRBV27 and TRBJ1-4, is EAQVTQNPRYLITVTGKKLTVTCSQNMNHEYMSWYRQDPGLGLRQIYYSMNVEVTDKGDVPEGYKVSRKEKRNFPLILESPSPNQTSLYFCASSLFPRGEKLFFGSGTQLSVL.

This rearrangement joins TRBV6-1 to TRBJ2-3, with D possibly being TRBD2 (5 bases). CDR1 and CDR2 (germline): MNHNS, SASEGT. The CDR3 is 15 residues long. With 5 bases removed from V and 0 bases from J, the gap between germline ends came to 12 bases. The CDR3 loop is CASSPGSSSTDTQYF. CDR3 coding DNA: TGTGCCAGCAGTCCGGGGAGTTCTAGCACAGATACGCAGTATTTT.

This chain connects TRBV5-1 to TRBJ2-5; 9 positions agree with TRBD1. This CDR3 region has 15 residues. Germline V gene lookup returns CDR1 SGHRS and CDR2 YFSETQ. Trimming took 4 bases from V and 0 from J; bases not matched to a gene: 4. The CDR3 DNA sequence: TGCGCCAGCAGCAGGACAGGGGCAAACCAAGAGACCCAGTACTTC. Protein product: CASSRTGANQETQYF.

The chain joins TRBV7-8 to TRBJ1-6; the match to TRBD1 covers 7 bases. The V segment lost 5 bases and the J segment 7 bases; nucleotides outside the gene matches: 5. Germline values: CDR1 SGHVS, CDR2 FQNEAQ. This CDR3 region has 14 residues. The CDR3 DNA reads TGTGCCAGCAGCACCGGACAGGAAAATTCACCCCTCCACTTT. Translation gives CASSTGQENSPLHF.

The J gene is TRBJ1-4, the V gene TRBV7-6; D perhaps matches TRBD1 (6 bases). The CDR3 sequence is 16 residues long. Germline V gene lookup returns CDR1 SGHVS and CDR2 FNYEAQ. Trimming removed 6 bases from V and 0 bases from J, with 14 bases in between. The CDR3 is CASRKGQRTTNEKLFF. Written as DNA, the CDR3 is TGTGCCAGCAGAAAAGGACAGAGAACAACTAATGAAAAACTGTTTTTT. The entire variable domain, with the rest obtained from reference TRBV7-6 and TRBJ1-4, is as follows: GAGVSQSPRYKVTKRGQDVALRCDPISGHVSLYWYRQALGQGPEFLTYFNYEAQQDKSGLPNDRFSAERPEGSISTLTIQRTEQRDSAMYRCASRKGQRTTNEKLFFGSGTQLSVL.

This clone was seen repeatedly, ten times or more. The chain links TRBV6-6 to TRBJ1-1; weak D call: TRBD1 (6 bases). The CDR3 contains 14 residues. The germline gives CDR1 MNHNY, CDR2 SVGAGI (reference sequence). V lost 6 bases and J lost 0, with 11 bases in between. CDR3 sequence reads: CASSRTEMNTEAFF. The CDR3 DNA reads as TGTGCCAGCAGCCGGACAGAAATGAACACTGAAGCTTTCTTT.

The chain is built from TRBV29-1 and TRBJ1-4; TRBD1 aligns across 9 bases. Germline CDR1 SQVTM, CDR2 ANQGSEA. The CDR3 totals 13 residues. V shed 5 bases and J 8 bases; nucleotides not matched to a gene: 6. In nucleotides, the CDR3 is TGCAGCGTTATAACAGGGGGCCTAGAAAAACTGTTTTTT. Translating it yields CSVITGGLEKLFF.

The V and J genes are TRBV27 and TRBJ1-4; 10 nucleotides match TRBD1. The CDR3 consists of 14 residues. Germline trimming cut 6 bases from V and 5 bases from J; bases unmatched to any gene: 3. CDR1 MNHEY and CDR2 SMNVEV come from the germline V gene (reference sequence). DNA of the CDR3: TGTGCCAGCAGGGGGACAGGGGCGAATGAAAAACTGTTTTTT. This gives the protein CASRGTGANEKLFF.

The DNA for the CDR3 is TGTGCCAGCAGCAAGAGGCCAGGGCCCTACACAGATACGCAGTATTTT. It is translated as CASSKRPGPYTDTQYF. This sequence joins TRBV21-1 and TRBJ2-3; the DNA was not compared with TRBD1, the D call given in the table. TRBV21-1 is flagged as a pseudogene. The length of the CDR3 is 16 residues.

Note on this clone: Compared with germline, one end of the junction differs, possibly owing to a read error. The chain combines TRBV29-1 with TRBJ2-6; D perhaps matches TRBD1 (5 bases). Germline V CDR1 and CDR2: SQVTM, ANQGSEA. The CDR3 length is 15 residues. The CDR3 reads CSVPVGSSGANGLTF. CDR3 bases: TGCAGCGTTCCGGTTGGCAGCTCTGGGGCCAACGGCCTGACTTTC.